This is a list of T cell receptor beta chains from one sample in a study of spatial heterogeneity in lung cancer. TCRdb ran MiXCR on the 5' RACE reads and lists one entry per CDR3 protein. The sample has 30,000 to 45,000 distinct CDR3 sequences; 4% to 6% are singletons. The sample in question was PBMCs, obtained at surgery. Receptors originate from a female donor with early-stage non-small cell lung cancer. The CDR3 runs from the conserved cysteine through the conserved F or W. D genes are given only for firm matches. The size field is filled for only some rows; it gives once, few, many or a size class.

V gene: TRBV6-5; D gene: NA; clone size: NA; J gene: TRBJ1-3; CDR3 length: 16; CDR3 protein: CASSSETGYSGNTIYF; CDR3 DNA: TGTGCCAGCAGTTCCGAGACAGGTTACTCTGGAAACACCATATATTTT
V gene: TRBV19; D gene: NA; clone size: many; J gene: TRBJ2-5; CDR3 length: 14; CDR3 protein: CASSAPTRPGTQYF; CDR3 DNA: TGTGCCAGTAGTGCGCCAACTAGACCGGGGACCCAGTACTTC
V gene: TRBV7-9; D gene: NA; clone size: many; J gene: TRBJ2-1; CDR3 length: 15; CDR3 protein: CASSLYRALGDEQFF; CDR3 DNA: TGTGCCAGCAGCTTATACAGGGCCCTAGGGGATGAGCAGTTCTTC
V gene: TRBV18; D gene: NA; clone size: many; J gene: TRBJ1-5; CDR3 length: 16; CDR3 protein: CASSPLPTASLQPQHF; CDR3 DNA: TGTGCCAGCTCACCACTCCCGACGGCGAGTCTTCAGCCCCAGCATTTT
V gene: TRBV28; D gene: NA; clone size: many; J gene: TRBJ1-4; CDR3 length: 17; CDR3 protein: CASSGGGRYATNEKLFF; CDR3 DNA: TGTGCCAGCAGCGGGGGGGGCAGATATGCAACTAATGAAAAACTGTTTTTT
V gene: TRBV20-1; D gene: NA; clone size: many; J gene: TRBJ2-3; CDR3 length: 12; CDR3 protein: CSAHGAGDTQYF; CDR3 DNA: TGCAGTGCTCACGGAGCGGGAGATACGCAGTATTTT
V gene: TRBV5-1; D gene: NA; clone size: NA; J gene: TRBJ1-3; CDR3 length: 15; CDR3 protein: CASSLSLGPGNTIYF; CDR3 DNA: TGCGCCAGCAGCTTAAGTCTCGGACCCGGAAACACCATATATTTT
V gene: TRBV28; D gene: NA; clone size: many; J gene: TRBJ2-3; CDR3 length: 15; CDR3 protein: CASSPLASSTDTQYF; CDR3 DNA: TGTGCCAGCAGTCCGTTAGCGTCAAGCACAGATACGCAGTATTTT
V gene: TRBV12-3/TRBV12-4; D gene: NA; clone size: NA; J gene: TRBJ1-6; CDR3 length: 13; CDR3 protein: CASSLGNNSPLHF; CDR3 DNA: TGTGCCAGCAGTTTAGGGAATAATTCACCCCTCCACTTT
V gene: TRBV6-5; D gene: TRBD1; clone size: few; J gene: TRBJ2-7; CDR3 length: 15; CDR3 protein: CASSYTGTAIYEQYF; CDR3 DNA: TGTGCCAGCAGTTACACCGGGACAGCGATCTACGAGCAGTACTTC
V gene: TRBV20-1; D gene: NA; clone size: many; J gene: TRBJ2-2; CDR3 length: 18; CDR3 protein: CSASAPWGGAVGSGELFF; CDR3 DNA: TGCAGTGCTAGTGCCCCCTGGGGGGGCGCGGTGGGTTCCGGGGAGCTGTTTTTT
V gene: TRBV2; D gene: NA; clone size: many; J gene: TRBJ1-1; CDR3 length: 13; CDR3 protein: CASSVDSYTEAFF; CDR3 DNA: TGTGCCAGCAGCGTTGACAGTTACACTGAAGCTTTCTTT
V gene: TRBV6-1; D gene: NA; clone size: many; J gene: TRBJ1-2; CDR3 length: 14; CDR3 protein: CASSEIWGNYGYTF; CDR3 DNA: TGTGCCAGCAGTGAAATATGGGGTAACTATGGCTACACCTTC
V gene: TRBV7-2; D gene: NA; clone size: few; J gene: TRBJ2-1; CDR3 length: 15; CDR3 protein: CASSPPSGGYNEQFF; CDR3 DNA: TGTGCCAGCAGCCCGCCGAGCGGAGGGTACAATGAGCAGTTCTTC
V gene: TRBV29-1; D gene: TRBD1; clone size: many; J gene: TRBJ1-1; CDR3 length: 16; CDR3 protein: CSVEDEGQGWNTEAFF; CDR3 DNA: TGCAGCGTTGAAGATGAAGGACAGGGCTGGAACACTGAAGCTTTCTTT
V gene: TRBV29-1; D gene: TRBD2; clone size: many; J gene: TRBJ2-5; CDR3 length: 15; CDR3 protein: CSVITSGGYQETQYF; CDR3 DNA: TGCAGCGTTATTACTAGCGGAGGATACCAAGAGACCCAGTACTTC
V gene: TRBV9; D gene: TRBD1; clone size: many; J gene: TRBJ1-5; CDR3 length: 15; CDR3 protein: CASSVGTGADQPQHF; CDR3 DNA: TGTGCCAGCAGCGTCGGGACAGGGGCGGACCAGCCCCAGCATTTT
V gene: TRBV27; D gene: NA; clone size: few; J gene: TRBJ2-5; CDR3 length: 13; CDR3 protein: CASSRVSQETQYF; CDR3 DNA: TGTGCCAGCAGTCGTGTTTCTCAAGAGACCCAGTACTTC
V gene: TRBV18; D gene: NA; clone size: many; J gene: TRBJ2-5; CDR3 length: 13; CDR3 protein: CASSLGDQETQYF; CDR3 DNA: TGTGCCAGCTCACTAGGAGACCAAGAGACCCAGTACTTC
V gene: TRBV18; D gene: NA; clone size: NA; J gene: TRBJ2-4; CDR3 length: 16; CDR3 protein: CASSQTGLLAKNIQYF; CDR3 DNA: TGTGCCAGCTCCCAAACAGGCCTCCTAGCCAAAAACATTCAGTACTTC
V gene: TRBV6-5; D gene: NA; clone size: many; J gene: TRBJ1-4; CDR3 length: 13; CDR3 protein: CASSTLGGEKLFF; CDR3 DNA: TGTGCCAGCAGTACACTAGGGGGGGAAAAACTGTTTTTT
V gene: TRBV3-1; D gene: NA; clone size: NA; J gene: TRBJ1-5; CDR3 length: 13; CDR3 protein: CASARGEGQPQHF; CDR3 DNA: TGTGCCAGCGCAAGGGGGGAGGGTCAGCCCCAGCATTTT
V gene: TRBV9; D gene: NA; clone size: many; J gene: TRBJ2-2; CDR3 length: 12; CDR3 protein: CASSPHGGELFF; CDR3 DNA: TGTGCCAGCAGCCCTCATGGCGGGGAGCTGTTTTTT
V gene: TRBV7-2; D gene: NA; clone size: many; J gene: TRBJ2-1; CDR3 length: 14; CDR3 protein: CASSFDSRYNEQFF; CDR3 DNA: TGTGCCAGCAGCTTCGACTCGAGGTACAATGAGCAGTTCTTC
V gene: TRBV20-1; D gene: NA; clone size: many; J gene: TRBJ1-1; CDR3 length: 14; CDR3 protein: CSARRTSRNTEAFF; CDR3 DNA: TGCAGTGCTAGGAGGACTTCCCGAAACACTGAAGCTTTCTTT
V gene: TRBV6-1; D gene: TRBD1; clone size: NA; J gene: TRBJ2-1; CDR3 length: 15; CDR3 protein: CASSQRGQGYNEQFF; CDR3 DNA: TGTGCCAGCTCCCAAAGGGGACAGGGTTACAATGAGCAGTTCTTC